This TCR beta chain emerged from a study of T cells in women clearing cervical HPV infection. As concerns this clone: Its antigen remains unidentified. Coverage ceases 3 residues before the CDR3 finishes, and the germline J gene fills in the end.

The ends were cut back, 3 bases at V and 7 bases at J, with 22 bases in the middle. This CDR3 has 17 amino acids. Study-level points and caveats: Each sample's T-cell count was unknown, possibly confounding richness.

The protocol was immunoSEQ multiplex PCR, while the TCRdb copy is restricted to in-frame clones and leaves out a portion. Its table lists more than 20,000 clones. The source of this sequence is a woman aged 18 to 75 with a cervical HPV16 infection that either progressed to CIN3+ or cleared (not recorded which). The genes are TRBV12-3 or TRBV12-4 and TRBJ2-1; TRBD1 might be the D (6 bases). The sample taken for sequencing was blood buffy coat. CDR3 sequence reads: CASSFPTTGFIMNEQFF. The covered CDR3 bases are TGTGCCAGCAGTTTTCCTACCACAGGGTTTATAATGAATGAG.